The clone carrying this TCR beta chain was seen ten or more times. The time point was: sample taken at primary tumor resection. Samples were donated by 72 untreated early-stage non-small cell lung cancer patients. Whole RNA came from tumor, nontumor lung or frozen PBMC and was sequenced without being sorted. The CDR3 has 14 residues. V gave up 3 bases and J gave up 0 bases, with 9 bases separating them. This record belongs to a study of spatial heterogeneity in lung cancer. MiXCR, applied by TCRdb to the 5' RACE reads, yields one record per CDR3 protein. The sample lists 48,000 or so distinct CDR3 sequences, 5.3% occurring once.

This material consisted of PBMCs, taken at surgery. The receptor was isolated from a male donor with early-stage non-small cell lung cancer. The chain links TRBV12-3 or TRBV12-4 to TRBJ2-7; D could derive from TRBD1 or TRBD2 (5 bases each). The DNA for the CDR3 is TGTGCCAGCAGTTTGGGACCCGGCTCCTACGAGCAGTACTTC. This codes for CASSLGPGSYEQYF.